This section outlines one TCR beta chain sequence together with its context. Trimming took 6 bases from V and 4 from J, leaving 10 bases between them. Germline V gene data show CDR1 as LNHDA and CDR2 as SQIVND (reference sequence). This CDR3 has 14 amino acids. Using immunoSEQ multiplex PCR, the repertoire was profiled, and TCRdb retains in-frame clones only, with some absent. The repertoire holds about 320,000 clones, with approximately 81% as singletons. The sample is drawn from a study of blood T cell repertoires in COVID-19. On the study more broadly: Nucleic acid was either cDNA or gDNA, and it came from T cells, B-cell-depleted T cells, or PBMCs.

Across about two dozen US areas, participants ranged in age from about 18 to 90 years. Each exposed participant met a COVID-19 case in the 2 weeks preceding study entry. Specimen: PBMCs or T cells enriched from blood (not recorded which). This TCR derives from a woman in her twenties or thirties who had been exposed to COVID-19. The V call is TRBV19, the J call TRBJ2-6; tentatively, D is TRBD2 (5 bases). CDR3 nucleotide sequence: TGTGCCAGTAGGCTAGGACTCGGGGCCAACGTCCTGACTTTC. Protein: CASRLGLGANVLTF.